A selection of T cell receptor beta chains follows, all from one sample in a study of neurological immune-mediated disorders. A single record per CDR3 protein comes from TCRdb applying MiXCR to the 5' RACE reads. The sample yields 70,000 or so distinct CDR3 sequences, 4% to 6% seen once. Sequenced material: PBMCs. The origin of the receptors is a woman under 40 with multiple sclerosis. Both conserved end residues are part of each CDR3. A D gene is named only where the DNA matches it firmly. The size field is filled for only some rows; it gives once, few, many or a size class.

clone_size,v_call,d_call,j_call,cdr3_nt,cdr3_aa
many,TRBV5-6,TRBD2,TRBJ2-1,TGTGCCAGCAGCTTAATTCACGCGGGGGGATACAATGAGCAGTTCTTC,CASSLIHAGGYNEQFF
many,TRBV29-1,NA,TRBJ1-5,TGCAGCGTTGTGGCGGCTCAGAATCAGCCCCAGAATTTT,CSVVAAQNQPQNF
few,TRBV5-1,TRBD2,TRBJ2-1,TGCGCCAGCAGCTTGCGCCGGGAGGCTGAGCAGTTCTTC,CASSLRREAEQFF
many,TRBV6-2/TRBV6-3,NA,TRBJ1-1,TGTGCCAGCAGCAGAGCAGAGAACACTGAAGCTTTCTTT,CASSRAENTEAFF
NA,TRBV5-1,TRBD1,TRBJ1-2,TGCGCCAGCAGCTTGGTCGGGACAGGGTACCCCCTCGACTATGGCTACACCTTC,CASSLVGTGYPLDYGYTF
many,TRBV7-2,NA,TRBJ2-4,TGTGCCAGCAGCTCGTTCGGGGAGGCCAAAAACATTCAGTACTTC,CASSSFGEAKNIQYF
few,TRBV20-1,NA,TRBJ1-6,TGCAGTGCTGTCCGACCAACTGGACGGACCGTTTCACCCCTCCACTTT,CSAVRPTGRTVSPLHF
many,TRBV7-2,NA,TRBJ2-1,TGTGCCAGCAGCCCCCTGGCGGACCTATACAATGAGCAGTTCTTC,CASSPLADLYNEQFF
few,TRBV27,TRBD2,TRBJ2-7,TGTGCCAGAAGAACGGGGGGGCTGGACTTC,CARRTGGLDF
many,TRBV7-9,NA,TRBJ1-5,TGTGCCAGCAGCTTAGGGGAGACCAATCAGCCCCAGCATTTT,CASSLGETNQPQHF
many,TRBV20-1,NA,TRBJ2-7,TGCAGTACCCAATCGGCCTACGAGCAGTACTTC,CSTQSAYEQYF
NA,TRBV12-3/TRBV12-4,TRBD2,TRBJ2-1,TGTGCCAGCAGTACCACTAGCGGGGGGGGGACTGAGCAGTTCTTC,CASSTTSGGGTEQFF
few,TRBV20-1,NA,TRBJ2-5,TGCAGTGCTAGACCCGGGGCGCAAGAGACCCAGTACTTC,CSARPGAQETQYF
many,TRBV6-6,TRBD1,TRBJ1-2,TGTGCCAGCAGTTACTCGACAGGGCTCTATGGCTACACCTTC,CASSYSTGLYGYTF
many,TRBV5-1,TRBD2,TRBJ2-2,TGCGCCAGCAGCTTGTTTGCGGGGGACACCGGGGAGCTGTTTTTT,CASSLFAGDTGELFF
few,TRBV12-3/TRBV12-4,NA,TRBJ1-5,TGTGCCAGCAGGAAGTCCGGTAGCAATCAGCCCCAGCATTTT,CASRKSGSNQPQHF
many,TRBV20-1,NA,TRBJ1-6,TGCAGTGGGTACAGGATACGTAATTCACCCCTCCACTTT,CSGYRIRNSPLHF
many,TRBV5-6,NA,TRBJ2-7,TGTGCCAGCAGCTTGGGGGCTAGCAGGGAGCAGTACTTC,CASSLGASREQYF
NA,TRBV5-1,NA,TRBJ1-4,TGCGCCAGCTCCCTCGGGTTTGGGGGTAATGAAAAACTGTTTTTT,CASSLGFGGNEKLFF
many,TRBV5-1,TRBD1,TRBJ2-7,TGCGCCAGCAGCTTGGCGGGACAGGGGGTCTACGAGCAGTACTTC,CASSLAGQGVYEQYF
many,TRBV15,NA,TRBJ2-7,TGTGCCACCAGCAGAGCAGGGTTCCCACCCTACGAGCAGTACTTC,CATSRAGFPPYEQYF
many,TRBV15,TRBD2,TRBJ2-6,TGTGCCACCAGCAGAGTTTTGGGGGGGGGCTCTGGGGCCAACGTCCTGACTTTC,CATSRVLGGGSGANVLTF
few,TRBV7-7,NA,TRBJ2-1,TGTGCTAGCAGCTTAGAGAGGGGTGAGCAGTTCTTC,CASSLERGEQFF
few,TRBV5-6,TRBD1,TRBJ1-1,TGTGCCAGCAGCGCGGGACAGGGGCTGAACACTGAAGCTTTCTTT,CASSAGQGLNTEAFF
few,TRBV27,NA,TRBJ2-7,TGTGCCAGCGCCTCGACAGCCAGCTCCTACGAGCAGTACTTC,CASASTASSYEQYF
many,TRBV20-1,NA,TRBJ1-1,TGCAGTGCTAGAGTCCAGCTACCTAACACTGAAGCTTTCTTT,CSARVQLPNTEAFF
many,TRBV5-5,NA,TRBJ2-3,TGTGCCAGCACCCGTGTGGGCACAGATACGCAGTATTTT,CASTRVGTDTQYF